Following are 9 T cell receptor beta chains from one sample sequenced in a study of tumor-infiltrating lymphocytes in oesophageal squamous cell carcinoma. TCRdb re-derived calls from the PCR reads in MiXCR, one entry per CDR3 protein. The sample shows some 14,000 distinct CDR3 sequences, about 53% of them seen only once. Sequenced input: esophageal tumor tissue. These TCRs come from a male donor with esophageal squamous cell carcinoma.

The gene calls are TRBV7-3 and TRBJ2-2; D is uncertain. The CDR3 sequence is 12 residues long. The V gene lost 6 bases and the J gene lost 1 base, with 3 bases spanning the gap. Germline V gene lookup returns CDR1 SGHTA and CDR2 FQGTGA. CDR3 sequence reads: CASRQNTGELFF. CDR3 DNA sequence: TGTGCCAGCAGACAGAACACCGGGGAGCTGTTTTTT.

Details on this clonotype: This likely comes from a read error, as the CDR3 has no conserved phenylalanine or tryptophan at its end. It is unclear where the CDR3 begins or ends on the DNA, so no DNA is shown, and the CDR3 is as TCRdb lists it. The rearrangement joins TRBV5-1 to TRBJ2-5; the table calls TRBD1, which could not be checked here. Ends included, the CDR3 has 17 residues. Germline V gives CDR1 SGHRS, CDR2 YFSETQ. The CDR3 here is CASSYVTGGHNEQYFGA.

The chain uses TRBV10-2 and TRBJ2-4; D possibly uses TRBD1 or TRBD2 (5 bases each). CDR1 and CDR2 from the germline V gene are WSHSY and SAAADI. This CDR3 spans 12 amino acids. Trimming left V 2 bases short and J 8 bases short, with 7 bases between. The CDR3 reads CASSEQGDIQYF. DNA for the CDR3: TGCGCCAGCAGTGAGCAGGGAGACATTCAGTACTTC.

The chain recombines TRBV7-9 with TRBJ2-4, with D maybe TRBD1 (6 bases). The J call may be mistaken, given a closer DNA end match to TRBJ1-2. CDR1 and CDR2 (germline): SEHNR, FQNEAQ (reference sequence). The CDR3 sequence is 16 residues long. The CDR3 region has the DNA TGTGCCAGCAGCTTAGACGGTTGGCAGGGGCAATATGGCTACACCTTC. Translated, it gives CASSLDGWQGQYGYTF.

The V gene is TRBV2, the J gene TRBJ1-2; no reliable D call. V gave up 8 bases and J gave up 0 bases, with 13 bases separating them. Germline V CDR1 and CDR2: SNHLY, FYNNEI. The CDR3 is 14 amino acids. This CDR3 is CASRAGSTNYGYTF. For the CDR3, the DNA is TGTGCCAGCCGGGCGGGTTCAACTAACTATGGCTACACCTTC.

This chain connects TRBV6-5 to TRBJ1-5; 7 positions match TRBD1. Per the germline V gene, CDR1 is MNHEY and CDR2 is SVGAGI. V was pared by 6 bases and J by 6 bases, with 8 bases of the junction left unmatched. The CDR3 sequence is 14 residues long. The CDR3 DNA reads as TGTGCCAGCAGGCCCGACAGGGACGCTCAGCCCCAGCATTTT. It encodes CASRPDRDAQPQHF.

V and J are TRBV7-2 and TRBJ2-3; D may be TRBD2 (6 bases). The end of the DNA fits TRBJ2-7 better, so the J call may be wrong. Germline V gene lookup returns CDR1 SGHTA and CDR2 FQGNSA. This CDR3 spans 15 amino acids. CDR3 nucleotides: TGTGCCAGCAGCCAGAAGGGACGCGGGGCTAATGAGCAGTACTTC. This sequence encodes CASSQKGRGANEQYF.

The chain links TRBV5-1 to TRBJ2-2; D gene uncertain. Trimming took off 4 bases at V and 5 bases at J, with 12 bases between the two ends. The CDR3 runs 14 residues. CDR1 and CDR2 from the germline V gene are SGHRS and YFSETQ. The DNA for the CDR3 is TGCGCCAGCAGCGTGGGGATATCTACCGGGGAGCTGTTTTTT. Translating gives CASSVGISTGELFF.

This clonotype was observed a few times. This rearrangement joins TRBV5-4 to TRBJ2-4; 9 bases are shared with TRBD1. The trim removed 4 bases at V and 13 bases at J, leaving 15 bases unmatched. Looked up from germline, CDR1 is SGHNT and CDR2 is YYREEE (reference sequence). This CDR3 region has 15 residues. The CDR3 protein is CASSTPGTGWREQYF. The CDR3 bases are TGTGCCAGCAGCACCCCCGGGACAGGGTGGAGAGAGCAGTACTTC. Full variable domain (remainder filled in from reference TRBV5-4 and TRBJ2-4): ETGVTQSPTHLIKTRGQQVTLRCSSQSGHNTVSWYQQALGQGPQFIFQYYREEENGRGNFPPRFSGLQFPNYSSELNVNALELDDSALYLCASSTPGTGWREQYFGAGTRLSVL.